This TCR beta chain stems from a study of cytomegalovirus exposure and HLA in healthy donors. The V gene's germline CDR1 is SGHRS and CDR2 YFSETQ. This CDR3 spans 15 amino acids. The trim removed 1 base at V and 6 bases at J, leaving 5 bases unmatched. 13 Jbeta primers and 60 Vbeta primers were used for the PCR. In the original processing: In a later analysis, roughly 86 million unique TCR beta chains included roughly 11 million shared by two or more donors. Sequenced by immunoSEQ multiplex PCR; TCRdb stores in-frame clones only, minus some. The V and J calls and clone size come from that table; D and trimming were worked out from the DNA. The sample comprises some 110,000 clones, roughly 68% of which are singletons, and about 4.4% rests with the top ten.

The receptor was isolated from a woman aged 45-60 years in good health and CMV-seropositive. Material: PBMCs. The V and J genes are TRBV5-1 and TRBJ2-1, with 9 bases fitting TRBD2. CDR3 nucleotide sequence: TGCGCCAGCAGCTTGAGTAGCGGGGGACTCAATGAGCAGTTCTTC. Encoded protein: CASSLSSGGLNEQFF.